The T cell receptor (beta chain) described here comes from a study of Tregs in tolerant kidney transplant recipients. Study-wide results and limits: Activated donor B cell expansion appeared to reveal the most relevant donor-specific TCRbeta repertoire. Biological reproducibility was not directly addressed in this study.

Related graft donors supplied nonmyeloablative bone marrow transplants, and mixed chimerism was transient. CD4+CD25+CD127- Tregs, CD4+CD25- non-Tregs, CD4 and CD8 cells were sorted. Repertoires were generated with immunoSEQ multiplex PCR, while TCRdb's copy carries only in-frame clones and drops some. The repertoire holds about 81,000 clones, with roughly 91% as singletons. Worth noting for this clone: The antigen remains undetermined.

Germline V gives CDR1 MGHRA, CDR2 YSYEKL. V was pared by 5 bases and J by 4 bases, with 12 bases of the junction left unmatched. The CDR3 covers 16 residues. The specimen comprised CD4+ T cells from blood (PBMCs), sampled 24 months after the transplant. The TCR was taken from a human patient who received a combined kidney and bone marrow transplant. A share of the T cells may be of graft donor origin. The V and J genes are TRBV4-1 and TRBJ2-3, with TRBD1 matching 7 bases. CDR3 region: CASSITGDTYSDTQYF. The CDR3 nucleotides are TGCGCCAGCAGCATAACAGGGGACACATATTCAGATACGCAGTATTTT.